One sample yielded the 29 T cell receptor beta chains listed below, sequenced in a study of PD-1 blockade in classical Hodgkin lymphoma (dated by TCRdb to 2020 to 2021). Libraries were prepared through the immunoSEQ multiplex PCR assay. TCRdb obtained this table from immuneACCESS and retained in-frame rearrangements with V and J assigned. These tables miss some clones; where compared with another copy, unresolved V genes account for less than half of the shortfall, and the remainder is unexplained. In all, the sample holds about 76,000 clones, and around 90% of those were seen once. In total, the top ten clones hold about 20% of the sample. The time point label corresponds to: cycle 1 day 1 (C1D1), immediately before nivolumab initiation. Every trial patient had relapsed following autologous stem cell transplantation, and prior brentuximab vedotin exposure was what differed among cohorts A, B and C.

The sequencing used peripheral blood mononuclear cells (PBMCs), collected at baseline. The receptors originated from a human donor with classical Hodgkin lymphoma.

This clone was counted once. V is TRBV6-5 and J is TRBJ1-6; D is possibly TRBD1 (5 bases). Trimming pared 5 bases from V and 9 bases from J, leaving 8 bases between. The CDR3 loop spans 12 amino acids. CDR1 MNHEY and CDR2 SVGAGI come from the germline V gene. CDR3 sequence: CASSDRGSPLHF. The CDR3 DNA reads as TGTGCCAGCAGTGACAGAGGTTCACCCCTCCACTTT.

This clone has just one count. J is TRBJ1-5 and V is TRBV19; 10 bases agree with TRBD1. Trimming took 7 bases from V and 4 from J; bases not matched to a gene: 4. This CDR3 has 14 amino acids. CDR1 and CDR2 (germline): LNHDA, SQIVND (reference sequence). Here the CDR3 DNA reads TGTGCCAGTACTTGGGACAGGGGAAATCAGCCCCAGCATTTT. It specifies CASTWDRGNQPQHF.

The J gene is TRBJ1-1, the V gene TRBV4-1; possible D gene TRBD1, 5 bases. V shed 4 bases and J shed 0 bases, with 12 bases lying between them. Germline CDR1 and CDR2: MGHRA and YSYEKL. This CDR3 has 15 amino acids. CDR3 sequence reads: CASSLGGGMNTEAFF. The DNA of the CDR3 is TGCGCCAGCAGCCTGGGGGGGGGTATGAACACTGAAGCTTTCTTT.

V gene TRBV4-1 combines with J gene TRBJ2-4, with TRBD2 matching over 13 bases. V trimming: 4 bases; J trimming: 6 bases; junction bases outside the gene matches: 9. Germline CDR1 reads MGHRA; CDR2 reads YSYEKL. This CDR3 comprises 17 residues. CDR3 region: CASSLEKLAGGPNIQYF. The DNA for the CDR3 is TGCGCCAGCAGCCTAGAAAAACTAGCGGGAGGGCCAAACATTCAGTACTTC.

This clone was counted a single time. The chain employs TRBV30 and TRBJ1-4; D uncertain. Trimming cost V 3 bases and J 2 bases, with 10 bases left between them. Germline V gene data show CDR1 as GTSNPN and CDR2 as SVGIG (reference sequence). The CDR3 contains 14 residues. DNA of the CDR3: TGTGCCTGGAGGAAGGGAACGACTAATGAAAAACTGTTTTTT. Amino acids: CAWRKGTTNEKLFF.

The chain carries TRBV7-2 and TRBJ1-2; D possibly corresponds to TRBD1 (5 bases). The CDR3 is made up of 12 amino acids. The germline V gene has CDR1 SGHTA and CDR2 FQGNSA. Trimming stripped 6 bases from V and 7 bases from J, with 12 bases between. CDR3 residues: CASRATAVGYTF. In nucleotides, the CDR3 is TGTGCCAGCAGAGCGACAGCTGTTGGCTACACCTTC.

V usage is TRBV7-9 and J usage is TRBJ1-4; TRBD1 agrees at 7 bases. Trimming took 5 bases from V and 8 from J; bases not matched to a gene: 11. Germline CDR1 SEHNR, CDR2 FQNEAQ (reference sequence). The CDR3 runs to 15 residues. The DNA of the CDR3 is TGTGCCAGCAGCAGCGGGACAGCTAATCGGGAAAAACTGTTTTTT. It is translated as CASSSGTANREKLFF.

The rearrangement links TRBV28 to TRBJ1-4; 9 bases agree with TRBD1. CDR1 is MDHEN, CDR2 SYDVKM, per germline. With 5 bases clipped from V and 12 bases from J, the junction kept 13 bases outside the gene matches. This CDR3 contains 15 residues. DNA for the CDR3: TGTGCCAGCAGTCGATCCGGGACAGGGAGTCGAGAACTGTTTTTT. This gives the protein CASSRSGTGSRELFF.

The V call is TRBV19, the J call TRBJ1-1; 9 bases fit TRBD1. The CDR3 is 13 amino acids. CDR1 is LNHDA, CDR2 SQIVND, per germline (reference sequence). CDR3 in amino acids: CAVRGGQGPEAFF. The CDR3 bases are TGTGCAGTTAGAGGGGGACAGGGTCCTGAAGCTTTCTTT.

This sequence joins TRBV2 and TRBJ1-1; D gene uncertain. The CDR3 contains 13 residues. Deletions cut 7 bases from V and 1 base from J, with 10 bases between. Germline V CDR1 and CDR2: SNHLY, FYNNEI. CDR3 in DNA: TGTGCCAGCACCTACGTCGAGAACACTGAAGCTTTCTTT. It translates to CASTYVENTEAFF.

The chain couples TRBV5-8 to TRBJ1-1; possibly TRBD1 for D (6 bases). Trimming removed 7 bases at V and 3 bases at J, with 25 bases between. The CDR3 spans 17 residues. The germline gives CDR1 SGHTS, CDR2 YDEGEE. The chain's CDR3 is CASLTGAQWRWDTEAFF. CDR3 DNA: TGTGCCAGCCTTACGGGGGCACAGTGGAGGTGGGACACTGAAGCTTTCTTT.

V usage is TRBV5-4 and J usage is TRBJ2-1, with 7 bases lining up with TRBD2. Germline values: CDR1 SGHNT, CDR2 YYREEE (reference sequence). With V trimmed by 2 bases and J by 7 bases, 3 bases remained unmatched. The CDR3 extends over 13 amino acids. CDR3 sequence reads: CASSFQGGNEQFF. The CDR3 DNA reads TGTGCCAGCAGCTTCCAGGGAGGGAATGAGCAGTTCTTC. Full variable domain (outside the CDR3, taken from reference TRBV5-4 and TRBJ2-1): ETGVTQSPTHLIKTRGQQVTLRCSSQSGHNTVSWYQQALGQGPQFIFQYYREEENGRGNFPPRFSGLQFPNYSSELNVNALELDDSALYLCASSFQGGNEQFFGPGTRLTVL.

Remarks on this clone: One end of the junction is discordant with germline, which a read error may explain. This CDR3 is CASSNSPGPQETQYF. The CDR3 DNA sequence: TGTGCCAGCAGTAACTCGCCGGGACCTCAAGAGACCCAGTACTTC. The chain carries TRBV6-5 and TRBJ2-5; the D gene could be TRBD1 or TRBD2 (5 bases each). This CDR3 contains 15 residues. Germline V gene sequence: CDR1 MNHEY, CDR2 SVGAGI.

The chain couples TRBV14 to TRBJ2-7; no reliable D call. In germline, CDR1 is SGHDN, CDR2 FVKESK. The CDR3 runs to 13 residues. V shed 3 bases and J shed 2 bases, with 8 bases lying between them. CDR3 loop: CASSQSTPYEQYF. The CDR3 DNA sequence: TGTGCCAGCAGCCAGAGCACCCCCTACGAGCAGTACTTC.

The chain links TRBV2 to TRBJ2-1; 7 bases align to TRBD2. The trim removed 7 bases at V and 9 bases at J, leaving 6 bases unmatched. Per the germline V gene, CDR1 is SNHLY and CDR2 is FYNNEI. CDR3 length: 12 residues. The CDR3 sequence is CASILTSTEQFF. In nucleotides, the CDR3 is TGTGCCAGCATCTTGACTAGCACTGAGCAGTTCTTC.

The V and J genes are TRBV28 and TRBJ2-7, with unresolved D. The V end was cut by 1 base, the J end by 6 bases, with 7 bases between. CDR3 length: 12 residues. CDR1 and CDR2 (germline): MDHEN, SYDVKM. DNA for the CDR3: TGTGCCAGCAGTTTATTATGGGGCGAGCAGTACTTC. It translates to CASSLLWGEQYF.

The gene calls are TRBV5-1 and TRBJ2-5, with 7 bases lining up with TRBD2. The CDR3 has 15 amino acids. Germline V gives CDR1 SGHRS, CDR2 YFSETQ. J gave up 3 bases and V 7 bases, and 12 bases lay outside the gene matches. The CDR3 DNA is TGCGCCAGCCGCAACTCAGCCCGGGGGGAAGAGACCCAGTACTTC. Translated: CASRNSARGEETQYF.

This chain links TRBV28 with TRBJ2-7, with 9 bases that match TRBD2. With 5 bases clipped from V and 3 bases from J, the junction kept 5 bases outside the gene matches. The CDR3 is 14 amino acids. Germline values: CDR1 MDHEN, CDR2 SYDVKM. CDR3 DNA: TGTGCCAGCAGTATACGACTAGCGGACTACGAGCAGTACTTC. Encoded protein: CASSIRLADYEQYF. The full variable domain, its missing parts supplied by reference TRBV28 and TRBJ2-7, is DVKVTQSSRYLVKRTGEKVFLECVQDMDHENMFWYRQDPGLGLRLIYFSYDVKMKEKGDIPEGYSVSREKKERFSLILESASTNQTSMYLCASSIRLADYEQYFGPGTRLTVT.

The V and J genes are TRBV7-9 and TRBJ2-3; D is undetermined. CDR1 and CDR2 from the germline V gene are SEHNR and FQNEAQ (reference sequence). The CDR3 is 15 residues long. Trimming pared 1 base from V and 2 bases from J, leaving 10 bases between. The CDR3 coding sequence is TGTGCCAGCAGCTTAGTGTCCGGGTTCACAGATACGCAGTATTTT. Translating it yields CASSLVSGFTDTQYF.

The V and J genes are TRBV7-8 and TRBJ1-3; D call uncertain. V lost 4 bases and J lost 0, with 10 bases in between. This CDR3 spans 15 amino acids. The V gene's germline CDR1 is SGHVS and CDR2 FQNEAQ. DNA for the CDR3: TGTGCCAGCAGCTCGGGAGCGCACTCTGGAAACACCATATATTTT. It encodes CASSSGAHSGNTIYF.

The V and J genes are TRBV5-1 and TRBJ1-4, with D perhaps TRBD1 (5 bases). This CDR3 has 15 amino acids. The V gene lost 0 bases and the J gene lost 4 bases, with 10 bases spanning the gap. Germline V gene sequence: CDR1 SGHRS, CDR2 YFSETQ. The CDR3 region has the DNA TGCGCCAGCAGCTTGGTGGCAGGGAGTAATGAAAAACTGTTTTTT. It yields the protein CASSLVAGSNEKLFF.

The gene calls are TRBV7-9 and TRBJ2-2; D uncertain. This CDR3 is built from 12 residues. Germline CDR1 and CDR2: SEHNR and FQNEAQ (reference sequence). Trimming stripped 5 bases from V and 7 bases from J, with 8 bases between. The CDR3, as DNA: TGTGCCAGCAGCCCCAAGGGCGGGGAGCTGTTTTTT. The encoded protein is CASSPKGGELFF.

This chain connects TRBV10-3 to TRBJ1-2; D gene uncertain. The CDR3 totals 13 residues. V gave up 2 bases and J gave up 8 bases, with 12 bases separating them. The germline CDR1 and CDR2 sequences are ENHRY and SYGVKD. This chain's CDR3 is CAISEDVPKGYTF. The DNA for the CDR3 is TGTGCCATCAGTGAGGACGTCCCAAAGGGCTACACCTTC.

V gene TRBV7-2 combines with J gene TRBJ2-1; TRBD2 agrees at 9 bases. V was clipped by 1 base and J by 8 bases; unmatched bases: 9. Looked up from germline, CDR1 is SGHTA and CDR2 is FQGNSA. This CDR3 comprises 16 residues. The CDR3: CASSLGRTSEGHEQFF. The CDR3 coding sequence is TGTGCCAGCAGCTTAGGCCGGACTAGCGAGGGCCATGAGCAGTTCTTC.

V gene TRBV11-1 combines with J gene TRBJ2-3, with 11 positions matching TRBD2. After removal of 1 base from V and 4 bases from J, the junction contained 7 bases not matched to a gene. The CDR3 spans 17 residues. Per the germline V gene, CDR1 is SGHAT and CDR2 is FQDESV (reference sequence). The CDR3 DNA reads as TGTGCCAGCAGCTTAGGTCGGCTAGCGGGAGGCCCAGATACGCAGTATTTT. Amino acid sequence: CASSLGRLAGGPDTQYF.

In its sample, this clone ranks as medium-sized. V is TRBV6-6 and J is TRBJ1-2; D might be TRBD1 (6 bases). The V end lost 8 bases, the J end lost 3 bases, and 10 bases lay between the germline ends. Germline V gene lookup returns CDR1 MNHNY and CDR2 SVGAGI (reference sequence). The CDR3 loop spans 12 amino acids. CDR3: CASHPGDYGYTF. In DNA, the CDR3 is TGTGCCAGCCATCCAGGGGACTATGGCTACACCTTC.

The chain combines TRBV11-2 with TRBJ1-2, with 7 bases that match TRBD1. The V gene's germline CDR1 is SGHAT and CDR2 FQNNGV. The CDR3 has 15 amino acids. With V trimmed by 0 bases and J by 3 bases, 4 bases remained unmatched. In nucleotides, the CDR3 is TGTGCCAGCAGCTTAGACCCGGGGACAGACTATGGCTACACCTTC. Protein: CASSLDPGTDYGYTF. Full variable domain (rest looked up from reference TRBV11-2 and TRBJ1-2): EAGVAQSPRYKIIEKRQSVAFWCNPISGHATLYWYQQILGQGPKLLIQFQNNGVVDDSQLPKDRFSAERLKGVDSTLKIQPAKLEDSAVYLCASSLDPGTDYGYTFGSGTRLTVV.

This chain links TRBV21-1 with TRBJ2-6. TRBV21-1 constitutes a pseudogene. The CDR3 is made up of 17 amino acids. DNA for the CDR3: TGTGCCAGCAGCAAAGCGCTTTGTCAAAATGGGGCCAACGTCCTGACTTTC. This gives the protein CASSKALCQNGANVLTF.

The chain links TRBV7-2 to TRBJ1-2; 8 bases align to TRBD1. CDR1 is SGHTA and CDR2 is FQGNSA in the germline V gene. The CDR3 runs to 16 residues. Trimming cost V 5 bases and J 0 bases; bases outside gene matches: 8. The CDR3 loop is CASSPPGQVANYGYTF. CDR3 nucleotides: TGTGCCAGCAGCCCACCGGGACAGGTCGCTAACTATGGCTACACCTTC.